The present T cell receptor beta chain was sequenced within a study of CD8 T cells in ankylosing spondylitis. Study-wide points: Relatively scarce in peripheral blood, disease-linked clones were CD8+. Blood of patients with ankylosing spondylitis appeared to be characterized by a TCR beta motif of seven or eight highly homologous variants.

CDR1 is SEHNR, CDR2 FQNEAQ, per germline (reference sequence). Trimming cost V 5 bases and J 8 bases, with 18 bases left between them. The CDR3 totals 14 residues. Points on this clonotype: What it binds is not known.

As the method for making TCR beta libraries, quantitative 5'-RACE with molecular barcodes was used. One entry per CDR3 protein results from TCRdb running MiXCR on the 5' RACE reads. The sample contains approximately 350,000 distinct CDR3 sequences, about 14% of which appear only once. The J gene is TRBJ1-2, the V gene TRBV7-9; a weak D match, TRBD1 (5 bases). Sequencing was carried out using blood, either unsorted or a sorted T cell fraction (not recorded which). This clonotype was sampled from a male donor with ankylosing spondylitis or in good health (not recorded which). CDR3 DNA: TGTGCCAGCAGCCCAGGGCGGCCTGGGGGAGGCTACACCTTC. It yields the protein CASSPGRPGGGYTF.